A single sample gave rise to the 18 T cell receptor beta chains below, sequenced in a study of T cells in Graves' hyperthyroidism and ophthalmopathy. RNA transcripts were the template for amplifying TCR beta CDR3 regions. TCR CDR3 regions were first amplified by RT-PCR with HTBI primers. TCRdb redid the calling of the multiplex PCR reads with MiXCR, one entry per CDR3 protein. Of about 370,000 distinct CDR3 sequences in the sample, roughly 15% were seen once. Sequencing was done on a sample of blood. The receptors were gathered from a woman aged 55-69 years with Graves' ophthalmopathy.

This clonotype was found a few times. The chain links TRBV9 to TRBJ2-1, with 8 positions matching TRBD2. The germline CDR1 and CDR2 sequences are SGDLS and YYNGEE. V trimming: 4 bases; J trimming: 7 bases; junction bases outside the gene matches: 10. The CDR3 covers 15 residues. The CDR3 spells CASSPREGSRNEQFF. For the CDR3, the DNA is TGTGCCAGCAGCCCACGGGAGGGCTCTAGGAATGAGCAGTTCTTC.

This clonotype was seen a few times. The rearrangement joins TRBV12-5 to TRBJ2-1; perhaps TRBD2 as D (5 bases). CDR3 length: 13 amino acids. CDR1 is LGHNT, CDR2 FRNRAP, per germline. V lost 4 bases and J 4 bases, leaving 8 bases between the germline ends. The CDR3 spells CASGSSPYNEQFF. In DNA form, the CDR3 reads TGTGCTAGTGGTTCTAGCCCTTACAATGAGCAGTTCTTC.

This clonotype appeared many times. V gene TRBV28 combines with J gene TRBJ1-1; D is unclear. Trimming removed 4 bases at V and 4 bases at J, with 4 bases between. The CDR3 is 11 residues long. Germline V gene sequence: CDR1 MDHEN, CDR2 SYDVKM. CDR3 residues: CASSSTTEAFF. CDR3 nucleotide sequence: TGTGCCAGCAGTTCGACCACTGAAGCTTTCTTT.

Many counts were recorded for this clonotype. The gene calls are TRBV5-1 and TRBJ1-2, with D uncertain. CDR3 length: 15 residues. Trimming removed 3 bases from V and 5 bases from J, with 17 bases in between. In germline, CDR1 is SGHRS, CDR2 YFSETQ. The CDR3 protein is CASSSSFNLGYGYTF. The CDR3 coding sequence is TGCGCCAGCAGCTCCTCTTTTAATTTGGGATATGGCTACACCTTC.

This clonotype was seen ten or more times. The chain carries TRBV20-1 and TRBJ1-2, with a weak D call TRBD1 (5 bases). CDR3 length equals 13 residues. V lost 0 bases to trimming and J lost 8 bases, with 13 bases between them. CDR1 is DFQATT and CDR2 is SNEGSKA in the germline V gene (reference sequence). The CDR3 region has the DNA TGCAGTGCTAGAGAATGGGGCGGACACGGCTACACCTTC. Translation: CSAREWGGHGYTF.

V and J are TRBV20-1 and TRBJ2-3; 9 bases agree with TRBD2. Trimming took 0 bases from V and 1 from J; bases not matched to a gene: 11. The CDR3 length is 18 residues. Germline values: CDR1 DFQATT, CDR2 SNEGSKA (reference sequence). The CDR3 sequence: CSAREWGAAGGRTDTQYF. DNA of the CDR3: TGCAGTGCTAGAGAGTGGGGGGCCGCGGGAGGGCGCACAGATACGCAGTATTTT.

This clonotype has only a few counts. The CDR3 region is CASGTGGHQPQHF. For the CDR3, the DNA is TGTGCTAGTGGTACCGGGGGTCATCAGCCCCAGCATTTT. The chain couples TRBV12-5 to TRBJ1-5; maybe TRBD1 (5 bases). The CDR3 contains 13 residues. V was pared by 5 bases and J by 5 bases, with 10 bases between. Germline loops: CDR1 LGHNT, CDR2 FRNRAP. Drawing the rest from reference TRBV12-5 and TRBJ1-5, the complete variable domain is DARVTQTPRHKVTEMGQEVTMRCQPILGHNTVFWYRQTMMQGLELLAYFRNRAPLDDSGMPKDRFSAEMPDATLATLKIQPSEPRDSAVYFCASGTGGHQPQHFGDGTRLSIL.

This clonotype was picked up a small number of times. J is TRBJ2-3 and V is TRBV19, with D unresolved. CDR3 length equals 13 residues. Germline V gene data show CDR1 as LNHDA and CDR2 as SQIVND (reference sequence). Trimming removed 4 bases from V and 5 bases from J, with 10 bases in between. DNA for the CDR3: TGTGCCAGTAGTAGAAATCGAGGAGATACGCAGTATTTT. Protein: CASSRNRGDTQYF.

The rearrangement uses TRBV20-1 and TRBJ2-3; 9 nucleotides align to TRBD2. The length of the CDR3 is 15 residues. The V and J ends lost 5 bases and 3 bases, in that order; junction bases with no gene match: 9. Germline V gives CDR1 DFQATT, CDR2 SNEGSKA (reference sequence). The CDR3 DNA reads TGCAGTGCTCCTCGTGCGGGAGGGCCGACAGATACGCAGTATTTT. This translates into CSAPRAGGPTDTQYF.

This chain joins TRBV6-1 and TRBJ1-4; D gene unclear. CDR3 length equals 14 residues. The germline V and J ends were trimmed by 3 bases and 8 bases, with 13 bases remaining between them. Germline-derived CDR1 and CDR2 are MNHNS and SASEGT. CDR3: CASSESNQSEKLFF. CDR3 bases: TGTGCCAGCAGTGAGTCGAATCAGTCAGAAAAACTGTTTTTT.

There are a few counts of this clonotype. The CDR3 DNA reads TGTGCCAGCAGCGTAGGGGGACAGGGAACGCGAGAGACCCAGTACTTC. This encodes CASSVGGQGTRETQYF. The rearrangement links TRBV9 to TRBJ2-5; 9 positions agree with TRBD1. With 0 bases clipped from V and 4 bases from J, the junction kept 7 bases outside the gene matches. In germline, CDR1 is SGDLS, CDR2 YYNGEE. The CDR3 consists of 16 residues.

This sequence joins TRBV28 and TRBJ2-1; D is unresolved. The CDR3 consists of 13 residues. The V gene's germline CDR1 is MDHEN and CDR2 SYDVKM. Trimming removed 7 bases from V and 9 bases from J, with 16 bases in between. For the CDR3, the DNA is TGTGCCAGCACCAGGAATAGAGTCGGTGAGCAGTTCTTC. It specifies CASTRNRVGEQFF.

This clonotype was seen ten or more times. This sequence joins TRBV30 and TRBJ2-1; 8 bases align to TRBD1. This CDR3 contains 16 residues. The V segment lost 2 bases and the J segment 10 bases; nucleotides outside the gene matches: 16. Germline V gene sequence: CDR1 GTSNPN, CDR2 SVGIG (reference sequence). DNA for the CDR3: TGTGCCTGGAGTTCCGGGACAGGCCTCGCCAATGGCGAGCAGTTCTTC. It specifies CAWSSGTGLANGEQFF.

This clonotype was recorded at least ten times. The J gene is TRBJ2-1, the V gene TRBV12-3 or TRBV12-4; 8 positions match TRBD1. The J segment lost 5 bases and the V segment lost 6 bases, leaving 9 bases of the junction unmatched. The CDR3 contains 15 residues. The CDR3 nucleotides read TGTGCCAGCAGCAGCCGGGACAGGTTTAACAATGAGCAGTTCTTC. It codes for CASSSRDRFNNEQFF.

The V call is TRBV19, the J call TRBJ1-1; a weak D match, TRBD1 (6 bases). The V and J ends lost 3 bases and 3 bases respectively, with 11 bases between them. The CDR3 covers 14 residues. CDR1 is LNHDA, CDR2 SQIVND, per germline (reference sequence). This chain's CDR3 is CASSIPGTYTEAFF. In DNA, the CDR3 is TGTGCCAGTAGTATTCCCGGGACATACACTGAAGCTTTCTTT.

This clonotype was recorded many times. The chain combines TRBV20-1 with TRBJ2-5; D is ambiguous. Germline CDR1 reads DFQATT; CDR2 reads SNEGSKA (reference sequence). The V gene lost 6 bases and the J gene lost 2 bases, with 10 bases spanning the gap. The CDR3 totals 12 residues. CDR3 sequence (DNA): TGCAGTGCAGTCCATGGGCAAGAGACCCAGTACTTC. It is translated as CSAVHGQETQYF.

This clonotype was counted a few times. The chain employs TRBV28 and TRBJ2-7; possible D gene TRBD2, 5 bases. Germline V gene lookup returns CDR1 MDHEN and CDR2 SYDVKM. Trimming cost V 6 bases and J 4 bases, with 10 bases left between them. The CDR3 length is 12 residues. The CDR3 loop is CASSPPGYEQYF. The DNA for the CDR3 is TGTGCCAGCAGCCCCCCGGGGTACGAGCAGTACTTC.

The chain carries TRBV9 and TRBJ1-4; D possibly corresponds to TRBD1 (5 bases). Trimming left V 0 bases short and J 7 bases short, with 13 bases between. This CDR3 has 15 residues. Germline assignment: CDR1 SGDLS and CDR2 YYNGEE. CDR3 sequence reads: CASSVAGRAGEKLFF. In nucleotides, the CDR3 is TGTGCCAGCAGCGTAGCGGGGCGGGCGGGTGAAAAACTGTTTTTT.